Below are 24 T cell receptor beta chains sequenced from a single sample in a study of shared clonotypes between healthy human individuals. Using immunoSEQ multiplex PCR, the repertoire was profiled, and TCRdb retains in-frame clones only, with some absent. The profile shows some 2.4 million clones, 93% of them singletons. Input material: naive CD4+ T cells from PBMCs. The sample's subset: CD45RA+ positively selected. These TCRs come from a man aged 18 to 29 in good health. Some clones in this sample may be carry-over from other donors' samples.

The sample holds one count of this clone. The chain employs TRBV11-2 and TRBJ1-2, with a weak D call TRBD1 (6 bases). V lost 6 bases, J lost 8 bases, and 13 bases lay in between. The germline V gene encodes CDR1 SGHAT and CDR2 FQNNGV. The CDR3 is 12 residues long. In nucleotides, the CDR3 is TGTGCCAGCAGGTCTACAGGGTCCGGCTACACCTTC. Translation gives CASRSTGSGYTF.

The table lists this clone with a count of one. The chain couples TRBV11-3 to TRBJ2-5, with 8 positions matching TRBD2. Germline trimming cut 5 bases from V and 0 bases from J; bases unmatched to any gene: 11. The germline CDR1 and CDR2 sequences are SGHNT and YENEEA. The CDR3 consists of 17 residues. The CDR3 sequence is CASSQSPGRAHQETQYF. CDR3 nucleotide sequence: TGTGCCAGCAGCCAGAGCCCCGGGAGGGCCCACCAAGAGACCCAGTACTTC.

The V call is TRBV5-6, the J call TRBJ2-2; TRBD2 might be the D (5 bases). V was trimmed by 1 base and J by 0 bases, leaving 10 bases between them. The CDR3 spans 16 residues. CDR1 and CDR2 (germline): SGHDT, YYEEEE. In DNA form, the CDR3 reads TGTGCCAGCAGCTTGTTGAGCGGAGCGAACACCGGGGAGCTGTTTTTT. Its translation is CASSLLSGANTGELFF.

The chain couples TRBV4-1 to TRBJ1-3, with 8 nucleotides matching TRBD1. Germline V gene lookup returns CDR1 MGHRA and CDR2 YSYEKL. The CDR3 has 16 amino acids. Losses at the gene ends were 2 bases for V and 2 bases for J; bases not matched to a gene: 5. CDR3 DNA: TGCGCCAGCAGCCAACCGGACAGGGACGCTGGAAACACCATATATTTT. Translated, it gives CASSQPDRDAGNTIYF.

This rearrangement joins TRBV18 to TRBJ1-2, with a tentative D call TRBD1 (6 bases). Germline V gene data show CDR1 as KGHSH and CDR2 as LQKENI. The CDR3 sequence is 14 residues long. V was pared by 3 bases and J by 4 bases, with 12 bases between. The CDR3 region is CASSPSQGIYGYTF. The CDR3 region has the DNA TGTGCCAGCTCACCTTCACAGGGAATCTATGGCTACACCTTC.

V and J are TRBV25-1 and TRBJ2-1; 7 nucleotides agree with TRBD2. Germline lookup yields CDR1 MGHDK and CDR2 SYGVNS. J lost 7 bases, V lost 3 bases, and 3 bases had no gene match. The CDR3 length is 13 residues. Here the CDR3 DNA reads TGTGCCAGCAGTGAGGGCGGGAGTAATGAGCAGTTCTTC. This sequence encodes CASSEGGSNEQFF. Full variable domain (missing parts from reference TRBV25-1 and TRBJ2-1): EADIYQTPRYLVIGTGKKITLECSQTMGHDKMYWYQQDPGMELHLIHYSYGVNSTEKGDLSSESTVSRIRTEHFPLTLESARPSHTSQYLCASSEGGSNEQFFGPGTRLTVL.

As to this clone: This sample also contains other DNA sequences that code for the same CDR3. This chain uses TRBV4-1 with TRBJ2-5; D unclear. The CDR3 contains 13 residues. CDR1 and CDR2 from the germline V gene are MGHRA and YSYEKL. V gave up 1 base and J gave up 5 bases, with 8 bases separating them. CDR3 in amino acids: CASSQVVGETQYF. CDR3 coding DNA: TGCGCCAGCAGCCAAGTAGTTGGGGAGACCCAGTACTTC.

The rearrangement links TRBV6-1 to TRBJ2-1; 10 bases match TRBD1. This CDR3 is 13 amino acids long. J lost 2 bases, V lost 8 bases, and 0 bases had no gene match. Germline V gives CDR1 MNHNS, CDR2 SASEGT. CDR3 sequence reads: CASGTGAYNEQFF. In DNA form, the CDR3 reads TGTGCCAGCGGGACAGGGGCCTACAATGAGCAGTTCTTC.

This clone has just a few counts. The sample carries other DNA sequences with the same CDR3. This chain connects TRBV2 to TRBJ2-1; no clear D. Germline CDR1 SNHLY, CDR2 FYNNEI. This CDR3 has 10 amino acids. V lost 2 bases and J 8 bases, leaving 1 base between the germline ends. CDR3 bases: TGTGCCAGCAGTGAATATGAGCAGTTCTTC. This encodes CASSEYEQFF. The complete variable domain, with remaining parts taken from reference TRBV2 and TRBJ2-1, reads EPEVTQTPSHQVTQMGQEVILRCVPISNHLYFYWYRQILGQKVEFLVSFYNNEISEKSEIFDDQFSVERPDGSNFTLKIRSTKLEDSAMYFCASSEYEQFFGPGTRLTVL.

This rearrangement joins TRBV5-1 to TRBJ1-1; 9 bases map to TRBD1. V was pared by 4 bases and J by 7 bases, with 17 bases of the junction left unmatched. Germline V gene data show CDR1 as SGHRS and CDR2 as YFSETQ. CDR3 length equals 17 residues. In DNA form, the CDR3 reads TGCGCCAGCAGCAGAGACAGGGGGGTATCCGCACTTAGTGAAGCTTTCTTT. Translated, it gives CASSRDRGVSALSEAFF.

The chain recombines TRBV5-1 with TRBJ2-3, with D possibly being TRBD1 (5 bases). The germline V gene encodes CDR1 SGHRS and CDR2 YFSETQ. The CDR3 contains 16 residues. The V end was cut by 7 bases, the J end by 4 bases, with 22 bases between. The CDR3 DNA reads TGCGCCAGCTCCCAGGGCGACTGGAAAAATGCAGATACGCAGTATTTT. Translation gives CASSQGDWKNADTQYF.

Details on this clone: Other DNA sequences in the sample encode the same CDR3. CDR3 bases: TGTGCCAGCAGCTTGGGGCGACAAGAGACCCAGTACTTC. Amino acid sequence: CASSLGRQETQYF. The chain uses TRBV5-4 and TRBJ2-5; no firm D call. CDR3 length: 13 residues. V lost 0 bases and J lost 2, with 5 bases in between. CDR1 and CDR2 (germline): SGHNT, YYREEE (reference sequence).

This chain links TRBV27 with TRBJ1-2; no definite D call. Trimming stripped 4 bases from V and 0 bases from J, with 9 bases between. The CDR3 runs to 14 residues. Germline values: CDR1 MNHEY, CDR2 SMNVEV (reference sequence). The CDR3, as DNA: TGTGCCAGCAGTTCCCTCGGGGCTAACTATGGCTACACCTTC. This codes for CASSSLGANYGYTF.

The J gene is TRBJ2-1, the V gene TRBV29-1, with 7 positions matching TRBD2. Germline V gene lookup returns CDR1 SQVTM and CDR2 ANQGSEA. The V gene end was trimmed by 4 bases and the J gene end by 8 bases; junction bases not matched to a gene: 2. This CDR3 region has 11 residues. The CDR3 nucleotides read TGCAGCGTTGGCCTAGCGGATGAGCAGTTCTTC. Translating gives CSVGLADEQFF.

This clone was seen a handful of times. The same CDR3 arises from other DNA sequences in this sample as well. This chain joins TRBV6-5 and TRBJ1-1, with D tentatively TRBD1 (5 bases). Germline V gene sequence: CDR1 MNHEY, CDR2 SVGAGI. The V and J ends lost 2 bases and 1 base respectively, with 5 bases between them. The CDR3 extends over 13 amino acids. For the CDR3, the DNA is TGTGCCAGCAGTTACGGGGGGAACACTGAAGCTTTCTTT. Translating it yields CASSYGGNTEAFF.

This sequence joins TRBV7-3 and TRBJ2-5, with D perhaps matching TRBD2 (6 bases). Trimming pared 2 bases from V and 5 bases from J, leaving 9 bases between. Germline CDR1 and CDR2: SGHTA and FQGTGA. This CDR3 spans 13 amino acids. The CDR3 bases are TGTGCCAGCAGCTTACCCGGGAGTGAGACCCAGTACTTC. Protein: CASSLPGSETQYF. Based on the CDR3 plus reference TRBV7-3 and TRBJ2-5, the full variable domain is GAGVSQTPSNKVTEKGKYVELRCDPISGHTALYWYRQSLGQGPEFLIYFQGTGAADDSGLPNDRFFAVRPEGSVSTLKIQRTERGDSAVYLCASSLPGSETQYFGPGTRLLVL.

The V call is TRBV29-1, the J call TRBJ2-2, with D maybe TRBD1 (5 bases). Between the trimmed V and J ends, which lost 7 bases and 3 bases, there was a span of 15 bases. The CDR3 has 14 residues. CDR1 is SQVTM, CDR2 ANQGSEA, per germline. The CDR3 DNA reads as TGCAGCGGAACCGCAGGGTCGGACACCGGGGAGCTGTTTTTT. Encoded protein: CSGTAGSDTGELFF.

In DNA, the CDR3 is TGTGCCAGCAGCTTAAACCCCAGCTCCTACGAGCAGTACTTC. Translation: CASSLNPSSYEQYF. This chain uses TRBV7-3 with TRBJ2-7, with no clear D. This CDR3 contains 14 residues. The V end lost 1 base, the J end lost 0 bases, and 7 bases lay between the germline ends. Germline V gene data show CDR1 as SGHTA and CDR2 as FQGTGA.

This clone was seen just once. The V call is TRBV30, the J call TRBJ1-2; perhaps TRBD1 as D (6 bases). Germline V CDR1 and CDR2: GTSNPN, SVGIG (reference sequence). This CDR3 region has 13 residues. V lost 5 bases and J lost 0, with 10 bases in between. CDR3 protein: CAWGRDTNYGYTF. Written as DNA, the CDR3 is TGTGCCTGGGGGAGGGACACTAACTATGGCTACACCTTC.

The CDR3 bases are TGCAGCTGGGGAGGGAGAACTGAAGCTTTCTTT. It translates to CSWGGRTEAFF. The chain recombines TRBV20-1 with TRBJ1-1; D is unclear. The CDR3 sequence is 11 residues long. CDR1 is DFQATT, CDR2 SNEGSKA, per germline (reference sequence).

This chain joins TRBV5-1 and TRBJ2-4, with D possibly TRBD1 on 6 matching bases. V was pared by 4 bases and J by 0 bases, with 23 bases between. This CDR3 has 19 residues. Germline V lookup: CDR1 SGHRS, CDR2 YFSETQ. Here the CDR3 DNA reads TGCGCCAGCAGCCTCTCAGGGGCACAATCACCACTAGCCAAAAACATTCAGTACTTC. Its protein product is CASSLSGAQSPLAKNIQYF.

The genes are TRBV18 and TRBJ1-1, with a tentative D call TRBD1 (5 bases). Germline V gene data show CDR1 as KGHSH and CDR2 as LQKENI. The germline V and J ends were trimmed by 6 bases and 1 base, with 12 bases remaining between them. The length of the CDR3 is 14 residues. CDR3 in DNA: TGTGCCAGCTCCGACCTCGGGACGAACACTGAAGCTTTCTTT. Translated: CASSDLGTNTEAFF.

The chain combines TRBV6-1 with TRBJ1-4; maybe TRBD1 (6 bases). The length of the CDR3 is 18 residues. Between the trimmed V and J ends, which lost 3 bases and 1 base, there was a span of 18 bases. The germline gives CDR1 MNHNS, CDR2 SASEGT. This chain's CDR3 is CASSDSMGGLRTNEKLFF. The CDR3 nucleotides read TGTGCCAGCAGTGATTCCATGGGGGGGCTGCGAACTAATGAAAAACTGTTTTTT.

Here the CDR3 DNA reads TGTGCCAGCAGTTTTGACAGGGGCCATCAGCCCCAGCATTTT. Amino acid sequence: CASSFDRGHQPQHF. The genes are TRBV6-5 and TRBJ1-5; TRBD1 matches at 8 bases. Trimming took 4 bases from V and 5 from J; bases not matched to a gene: 4. This CDR3 region has 14 residues. The germline V gene encodes CDR1 MNHEY and CDR2 SVGAGI.